This T cell receptor beta chain was sequenced in a study of shared clonotypes between healthy human individuals. Study details: There were three CD4 naive, three CD4 memory, two CD8 naive and one CD8 memory plates per donor. Study-level results: Shared across several donors were roughly 5.3% of the naive CD4 clonotypes. Richness estimates generally favored naive over memory subsets. Generation probabilities were higher for clonotypes shared across all four sorted-subset donors than for unshared ones.

Of note for this clone: What it binds is not known.

Profiled with immunoSEQ multiplex PCR; TCRdb holds only in-frame clones, not every one. The profile shows some 1 million clones, 60% to 80% of them singletons. This sequence was found in a man younger than 35 in good health. Source material: memory CD4+ T cells sorted from blood. Subset here: CD45RA-negative fraction.

The CDR3 loop reads CASRTADKYRGHENIQYF. CDR3 bases: TGTGCCAGCAGGACCGCGGACAAATACAGGGGGCACGAAAACATTCAGTACTTC. The chain couples TRBV25-1 to TRBJ2-4, with TRBD1 matching over 9 bases. V gave up 6 bases and J gave up 5 bases; unmatched junction bases: 17. The CDR3 runs to 18 residues. Germline V gene sequence: CDR1 MGHDK, CDR2 SYGVNS.